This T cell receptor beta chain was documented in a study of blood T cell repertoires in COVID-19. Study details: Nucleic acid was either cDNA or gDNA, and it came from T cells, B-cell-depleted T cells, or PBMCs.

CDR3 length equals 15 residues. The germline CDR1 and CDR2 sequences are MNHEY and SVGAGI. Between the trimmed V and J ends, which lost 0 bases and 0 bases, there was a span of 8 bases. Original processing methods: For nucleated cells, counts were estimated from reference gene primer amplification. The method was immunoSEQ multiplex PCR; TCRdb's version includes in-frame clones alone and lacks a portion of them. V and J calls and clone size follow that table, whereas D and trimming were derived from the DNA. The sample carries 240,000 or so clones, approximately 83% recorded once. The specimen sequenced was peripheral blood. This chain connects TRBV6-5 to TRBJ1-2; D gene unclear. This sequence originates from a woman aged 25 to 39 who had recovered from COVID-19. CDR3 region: CASSYSYNTNYGYTF. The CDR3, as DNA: TGTGCCAGCAGTTACTCGTATAATACTAACTATGGCTACACCTTC.